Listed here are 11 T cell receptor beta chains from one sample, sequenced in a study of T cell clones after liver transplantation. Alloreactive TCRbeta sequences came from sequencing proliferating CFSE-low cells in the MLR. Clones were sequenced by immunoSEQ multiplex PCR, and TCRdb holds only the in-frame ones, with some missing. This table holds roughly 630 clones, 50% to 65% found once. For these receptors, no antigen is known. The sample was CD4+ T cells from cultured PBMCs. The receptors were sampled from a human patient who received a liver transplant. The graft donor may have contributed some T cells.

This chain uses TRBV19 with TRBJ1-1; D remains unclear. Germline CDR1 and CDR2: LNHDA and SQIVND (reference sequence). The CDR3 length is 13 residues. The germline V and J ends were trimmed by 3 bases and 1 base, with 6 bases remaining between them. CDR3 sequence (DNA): TGTGCCAGTAGTATTAATCCGAACACTGAAGCTTTCTTT. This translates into CASSINPNTEAFF.

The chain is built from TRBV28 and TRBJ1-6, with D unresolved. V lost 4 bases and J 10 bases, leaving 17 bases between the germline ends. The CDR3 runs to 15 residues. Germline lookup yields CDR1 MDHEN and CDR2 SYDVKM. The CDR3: CASSSPNFHVSPLHF. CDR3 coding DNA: TGTGCCAGCAGTTCGCCAAATTTTCACGTCTCACCCCTCCACTTT.

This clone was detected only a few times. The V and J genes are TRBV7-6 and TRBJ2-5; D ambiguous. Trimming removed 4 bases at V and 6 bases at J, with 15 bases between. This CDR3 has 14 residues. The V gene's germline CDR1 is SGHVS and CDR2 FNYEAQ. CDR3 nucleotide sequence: TGTGCCAGCAGCTCCTCAGAGGCCGGAAAGACCCAGTACTTC. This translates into CASSSSEAGKTQYF.

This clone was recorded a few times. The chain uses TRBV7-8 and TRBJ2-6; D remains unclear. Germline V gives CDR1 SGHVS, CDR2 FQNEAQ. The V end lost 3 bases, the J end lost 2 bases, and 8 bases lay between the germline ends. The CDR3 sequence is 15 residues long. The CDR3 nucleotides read TGTGCCAGCAGCTTCCGGGTGCCTGGGGCCAACGTCCTGACTTTC. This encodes CASSFRVPGANVLTF.

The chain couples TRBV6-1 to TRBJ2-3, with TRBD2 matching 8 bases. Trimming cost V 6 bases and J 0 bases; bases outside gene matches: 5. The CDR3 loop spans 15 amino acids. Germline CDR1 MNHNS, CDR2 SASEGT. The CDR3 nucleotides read TGTGCCAGCAGGGACATAGCGGGGAGCACAGATACGCAGTATTTT. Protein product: CASRDIAGSTDTQYF.

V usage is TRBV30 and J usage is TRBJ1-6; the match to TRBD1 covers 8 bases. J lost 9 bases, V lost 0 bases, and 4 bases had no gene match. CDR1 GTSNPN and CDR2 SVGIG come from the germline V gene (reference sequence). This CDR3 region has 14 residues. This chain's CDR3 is CAWSVGRGRSPLHF. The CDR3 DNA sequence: TGTGCCTGGAGTGTGGGCAGGGGGCGTTCACCCCTCCACTTT.

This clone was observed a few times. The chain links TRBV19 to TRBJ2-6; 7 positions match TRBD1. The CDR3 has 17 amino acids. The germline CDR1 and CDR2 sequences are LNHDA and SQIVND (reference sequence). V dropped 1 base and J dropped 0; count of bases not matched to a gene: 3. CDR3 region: CASSIGQGVSGANVLTF. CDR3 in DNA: TGTGCCAGTAGTATAGGGCAGGGGGTCTCTGGGGCCAACGTCCTGACTTTC.

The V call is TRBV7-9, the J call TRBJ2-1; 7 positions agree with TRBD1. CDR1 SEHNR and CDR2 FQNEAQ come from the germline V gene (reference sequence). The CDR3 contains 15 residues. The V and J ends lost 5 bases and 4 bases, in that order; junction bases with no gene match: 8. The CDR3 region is CASSIRGLEYNEQFF. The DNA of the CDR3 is TGTGCCAGCAGCATCAGGGGGTTGGAGTACAATGAGCAGTTCTTC. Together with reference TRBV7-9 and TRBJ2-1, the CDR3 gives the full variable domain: DTGVSQNPRHKITKRGQNVTFRCDPISEHNRLYWYRQTLGQGPEFLTYFQNEAQLEKSRLLSDRFSAERPKGSFSTLEIQRTEQGDSAMYLCASSIRGLEYNEQFFGPGTRLTVL.

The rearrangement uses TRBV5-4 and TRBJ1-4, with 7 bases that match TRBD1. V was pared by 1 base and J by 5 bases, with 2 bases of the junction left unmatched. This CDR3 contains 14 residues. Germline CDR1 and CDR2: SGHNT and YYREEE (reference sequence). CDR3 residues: CASSLNRGNEKLFF. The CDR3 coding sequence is TGTGCCAGCAGCTTGAACAGGGGCAATGAAAAACTGTTTTTT.

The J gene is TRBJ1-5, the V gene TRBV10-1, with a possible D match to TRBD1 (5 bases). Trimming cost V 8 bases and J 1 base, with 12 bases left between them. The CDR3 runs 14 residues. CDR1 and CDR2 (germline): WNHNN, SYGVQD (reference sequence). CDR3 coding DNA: TGCGCCAGCGAGGACATATCGAGCAATCAGCCCCAGCATTTT. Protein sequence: CASEDISSNQPQHF.

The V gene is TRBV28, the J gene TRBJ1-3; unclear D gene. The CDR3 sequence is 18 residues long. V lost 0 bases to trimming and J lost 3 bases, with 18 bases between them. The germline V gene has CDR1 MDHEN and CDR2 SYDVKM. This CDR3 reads CASSLWTIRSRYGNTIYF. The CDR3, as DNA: TGTGCCAGCAGTTTATGGACCATCCGGAGTCGATATGGAAACACCATATATTTT.